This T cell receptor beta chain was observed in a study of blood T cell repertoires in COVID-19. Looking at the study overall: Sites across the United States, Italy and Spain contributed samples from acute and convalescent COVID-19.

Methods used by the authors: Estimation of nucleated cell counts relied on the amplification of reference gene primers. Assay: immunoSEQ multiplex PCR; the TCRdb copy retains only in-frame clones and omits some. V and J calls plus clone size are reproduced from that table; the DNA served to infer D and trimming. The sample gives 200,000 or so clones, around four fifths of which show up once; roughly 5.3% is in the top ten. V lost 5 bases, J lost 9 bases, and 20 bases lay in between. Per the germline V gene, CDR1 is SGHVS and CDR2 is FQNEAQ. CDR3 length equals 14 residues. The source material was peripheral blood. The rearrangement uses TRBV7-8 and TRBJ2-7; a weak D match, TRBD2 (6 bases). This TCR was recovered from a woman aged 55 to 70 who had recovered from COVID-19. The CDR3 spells CASSETVRAGGQYF. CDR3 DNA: TGTGCCAGCAGCGAAACCGTCCGGGCCGGGGGGCAGTACTTC.